The present entry profiles one TCR beta chain with its context. This entry is derived from a study of blood T cell repertoires in COVID-19. The V and J ends lost 1 base and 6 bases respectively, with 6 bases between them. Germline V lookup: CDR1 LNHDA, CDR2 SQIVND (reference sequence). The CDR3 sequence is 12 residues long. Sequenced by immunoSEQ multiplex PCR; TCRdb stores in-frame clones only, minus some. The sample holds 330,000 or so clones, approximately 84% seen once. The specimen was PBMCs or T cells enriched from blood (not recorded which). The clonotype originates from a woman aged 25 to 39 who had recovered from COVID-19. This chain links TRBV19 with TRBJ1-1; the D is unclear. The CDR3, as DNA: TGTGCCAGTAGTATAGGAGAGGCTGAAGCTTTCTTT. Translated: CASSIGEAEAFF.